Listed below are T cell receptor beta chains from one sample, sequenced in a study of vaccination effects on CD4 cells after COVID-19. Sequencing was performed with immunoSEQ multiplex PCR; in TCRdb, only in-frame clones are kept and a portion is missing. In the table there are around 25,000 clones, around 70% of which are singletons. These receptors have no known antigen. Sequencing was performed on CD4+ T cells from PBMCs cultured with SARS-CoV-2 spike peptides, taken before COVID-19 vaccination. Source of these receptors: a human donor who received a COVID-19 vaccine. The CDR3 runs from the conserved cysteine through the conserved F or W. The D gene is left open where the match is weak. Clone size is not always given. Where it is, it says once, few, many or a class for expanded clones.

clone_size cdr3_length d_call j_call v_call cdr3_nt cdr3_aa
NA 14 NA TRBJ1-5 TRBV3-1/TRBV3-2 TGTGCCAGCAGCCAAGGGGGGTTCGATCAGCCCCAGCATTTT CASSQGGFDQPQHF
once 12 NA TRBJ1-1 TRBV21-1 TGTGCCAGCACGGGCAGTCGTCCTGAAGCTTTCTTT CASTGSRPEAFF
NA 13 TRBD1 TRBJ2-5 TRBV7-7 TGTGCCAGCACCAAACGGACAGGGGAGACCCAGTACTTC CASTKRTGETQYF
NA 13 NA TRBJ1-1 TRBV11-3 TGTGCCAGCAGCTTATCCGGGAACACTGAAGCTTTCTTT CASSLSGNTEAFF
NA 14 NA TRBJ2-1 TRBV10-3 TGTGCCATCTTAAGTTCGGAATCCTACAATGAGCAGTTCTTC CAILSSESYNEQFF
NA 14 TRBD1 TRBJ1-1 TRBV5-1 TGCGCCAGCAGCTTACAGGGGGGAGGCACTGAAGCTTTCTTT CASSLQGGGTEAFF
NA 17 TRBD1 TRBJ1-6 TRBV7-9 TGTGCCAGCAGCTTAGTGGGGTCAGGACAGGGGTATTCACCCCTCCACTTT CASSLVGSGQGYSPLHF
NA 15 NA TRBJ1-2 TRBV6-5 TGTGCCAGCAGTTACTCGACGATGGGGGTCTATGGCTACACCTTC CASSYSTMGVYGYTF
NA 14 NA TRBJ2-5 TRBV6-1 TGTGCCAGCAGTGAAAGGGGACTTAAAGAGACCCAGTACTTC CASSERGLKETQYF
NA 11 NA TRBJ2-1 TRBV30 TGTGCCTGGAGGGACCTCAATGAGCAGTTCTTC CAWRDLNEQFF
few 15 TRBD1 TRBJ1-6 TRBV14 TGTGCCAGCAGCCAATCCTCAGGGGGCCTATCACCCCTCCACTTT CASSQSSGGLSPLHF
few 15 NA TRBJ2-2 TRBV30 TGTGCCTGGAGTGTGCAGGGTATGGACACCGGGGAGCTGTTTTTT CAWSVQGMDTGELFF
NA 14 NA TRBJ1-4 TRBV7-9 TGTGCCAGCAGTCCCAGGGCTACTAATAAAAAACTGTTTTTT CASSPRATNKKLFF
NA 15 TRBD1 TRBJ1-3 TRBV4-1 TGCGCCAGCAGCCAGTCGGGACAGTCTGGAAACACCATATATTTT CASSQSGQSGNTIYF
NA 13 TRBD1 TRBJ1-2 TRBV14 TGTGCCAGCACCTCGACAGGGGGATATGGCTACACCTTC CASTSTGGYGYTF
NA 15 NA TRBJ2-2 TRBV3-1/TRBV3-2 TGTGCCAGCAGCCAAGTCAGGGAGAACACCGGGGAGCTGTTTTTT CASSQVRENTGELFF
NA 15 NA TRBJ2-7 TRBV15 TGTGCCACCAGCAGAGACCCGGGCGGGTACTACGAGCAGTACTTC CATSRDPGGYYEQYF
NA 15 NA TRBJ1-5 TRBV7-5 TGTGTCAGAAGCTTCCGGGGGCAAGGGAATCAGCCCCAGCATTTT CVRSFRGQGNQPQHF
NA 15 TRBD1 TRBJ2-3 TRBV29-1 TGCAGCGTTGAGGTTGGGACAGGATACACAGATACGCAGTATTTT CSVEVGTGYTDTQYF
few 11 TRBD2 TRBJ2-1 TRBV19 TGTGCCAGTAGTCTACGGGGGGGGCAGTTCTTC CASSLRGGQFF
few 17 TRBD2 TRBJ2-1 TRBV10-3 TGTGCCATCAGCCAAAGCTGGGGACTAGCGGGAGGAAGTGAGCAGTTCTTC CAISQSWGLAGGSEQFF
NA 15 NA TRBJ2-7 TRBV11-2 TGTGCCAGCAGCCTGGGCAACGGCCCCTCCTACGAGCAGTACTTC CASSLGNGPSYEQYF